The present T cell receptor (beta chain) was sequenced within a study of cytomegalovirus exposure and HLA in healthy donors. For this clone: The antigen remains undetermined.

Primers for the PCR totalled 60 Vbeta and 13 Jbeta. The repertoire was sequenced with immunoSEQ multiplex PCR; TCRdb's copy has only in-frame clones and lacks some. The sample carries fewer than 80,000 clones, 65% to 80% recorded once. V gave up 0 bases and J gave up 2 bases; unmatched junction bases: 5. Germline CDR1 reads SGDLS; CDR2 reads YYNGEE. The CDR3 is 18 amino acids. Overall study results and limits: Analysis performed later showed TCR beta chains linked to HLA being more clonally expanded than equally common others. Donors belonging to an Asian-associated ancestry cluster reportedly showed fewer N-insertions in productive TCRs than the 666-donor mean, according to what a later analysis found. About 87% or about 30% of the time was how often most TCR beta V segments were productive, according to an earlier analysis.

The source is a woman aged 25-40 years in good health and CMV-seronegative. The rearrangement uses TRBV9 and TRBJ2-1; TRBD2 matches at 13 bases. The specimen sequenced was PBMCs. This CDR3 is CASSVGTSGRATYNEQFF. CDR3 in DNA: TGTGCCAGCAGCGTAGGTACTAGCGGGAGGGCCACCTACAATGAGCAGTTCTTC.